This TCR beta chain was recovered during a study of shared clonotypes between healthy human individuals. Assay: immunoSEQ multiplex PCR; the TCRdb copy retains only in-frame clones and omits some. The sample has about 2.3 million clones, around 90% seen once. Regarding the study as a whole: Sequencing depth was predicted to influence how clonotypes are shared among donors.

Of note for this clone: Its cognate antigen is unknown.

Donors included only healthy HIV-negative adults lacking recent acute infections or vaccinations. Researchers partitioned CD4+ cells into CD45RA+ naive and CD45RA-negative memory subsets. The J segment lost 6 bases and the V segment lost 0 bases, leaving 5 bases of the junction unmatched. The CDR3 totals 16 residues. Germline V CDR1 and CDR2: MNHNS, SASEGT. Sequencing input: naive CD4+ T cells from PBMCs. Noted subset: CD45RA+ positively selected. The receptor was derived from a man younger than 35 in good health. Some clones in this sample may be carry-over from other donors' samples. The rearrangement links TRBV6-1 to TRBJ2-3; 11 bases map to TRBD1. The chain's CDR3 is CASSEAGTGGRDTQYF. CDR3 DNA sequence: TGTGCCAGCAGTGAAGCCGGGACAGGGGGGAGGGATACGCAGTATTTT.